These 19 T cell receptor beta chains were all obtained from the same sample, sequenced in a study of identical twins. In TCRdb, the 5' RACE reads were re-called with MiXCR into one record per CDR3 protein. Of some 690,000 distinct CDR3 sequences listed, approximately 21% are singletons. This sample also belongs to another study, concerning T cells expressing NK-cell markers.

The specimen sequenced was PBMCs. The receptor set was obtained from a woman in her late teens or twenties in good health.

This clonotype was seen repeatedly, ten times or more. V and J are TRBV12-3 or TRBV12-4 and TRBJ2-7; the match to TRBD2 covers 10 bases. J was trimmed by 5 bases and V by 6 bases; bases with no gene match: 7. This CDR3 has 14 amino acids. Written as DNA, the CDR3 is TGTGCCAGCAGGTCCACTAGCGGGGAGGACGAGCAGTACTTC. It is translated as CASRSTSGEDEQYF.

J is TRBJ2-7 and V is TRBV9; either TRBD1 or TRBD2 may fit D (5 bases each). V lost 4 bases and J 0 bases, leaving 14 bases between the germline ends. Germline V gene sequence: CDR1 SGDLS, CDR2 YYNGEE. CDR3 size: 15 residues. The CDR3 protein is CASSPPGASSYEQYF. The CDR3 DNA sequence: TGTGCCAGCAGCCCCCCCGGGGCGAGCTCCTACGAGCAGTACTTC.

CDR3 bases: TGCGCCAGCAGTAACCCAGGGGGCGCGCCCAACTATGGCTACACCTTC. Translated, it gives CASSNPGGAPNYGYTF. The chain recombines TRBV5-1 with TRBJ1-2, with 8 bases that match TRBD1. The CDR3 runs 16 residues. Germline V lookup: CDR1 SGHRS, CDR2 YFSETQ. The V segment lost 5 bases and the J segment 2 bases; nucleotides outside the gene matches: 11.

The J gene is TRBJ2-5, the V gene TRBV12-3 or TRBV12-4; D is unclear. The CDR3 contains 11 residues. Trimming removed 6 bases at V and 7 bases at J, with 9 bases between. The chain's CDR3 is CASSSWGTQYF. The CDR3 coding sequence is TGTGCCAGCAGCAGCTGGGGGACCCAGTACTTC.

The V and J genes are TRBV5-1 and TRBJ2-1, with 12 nucleotides matching TRBD2. The CDR3 spans 16 residues. The ends lost 1 base at V and 8 bases at J; junction bases unmatched: 7. The germline V gene has CDR1 SGHRS and CDR2 YFSETQ. As DNA, the CDR3 is TGCGCCAGCAGCTTGCCCTTTACTAGCGGGGGGCATGAGCAGTTCTTC. This codes for CASSLPFTSGGHEQFF.

Only a few counts were recorded for this clonotype. This sequence joins TRBV9 and TRBJ2-3, with D hard to call. The V and J ends lost 0 bases and 2 bases respectively, with 10 bases between them. CDR1 and CDR2 from the germline V gene are SGDLS and YYNGEE. CDR3 size: 15 residues. The CDR3 bases are TGTGCCAGCAGCGTAGAAGTGGAACACACAGATACGCAGTATTTT. This translates into CASSVEVEHTDTQYF.

The chain has TRBV20-1 and TRBJ2-2; D call uncertain. Trimming shortened V by 1 base and J by 5 bases, and 5 bases separated the two germline ends. The germline gives CDR1 DFQATT, CDR2 SNEGSKA (reference sequence). CDR3 length: 12 amino acids. Written as DNA, the CDR3 is TGCAGTGCTAGAGCGAGGACCGGGGAGCTGTTTTTT. This codes for CSARARTGELFF.

The V gene is TRBV5-1, the J gene TRBJ2-1; 15 bases are shared with TRBD2. The length of the CDR3 is 19 residues. Losses at the gene ends were 3 bases for V and 0 bases for J; bases not matched to a gene: 7. Germline V gene lookup returns CDR1 SGHRS and CDR2 YFSETQ. CDR3 sequence reads: CASSYAGTSGGSSYNEQFF. For the CDR3, the DNA is TGCGCCAGCAGCTATGCCGGGACTAGCGGGGGGAGCTCCTACAATGAGCAGTTCTTC.

This rearrangement joins TRBV7-8 to TRBJ2-3; TRBD2 matches at 8 bases. CDR3 size: 16 residues. Germline CDR1 is SGHVS and CDR2 is FQNEAQ. V shed 4 bases and J 3 bases; nucleotides not matched to a gene: 9. CDR3 protein: CASSSSLAGTTDTQYF. CDR3 bases: TGTGCCAGCAGCTCCTCATTAGCGGGGACGACAGATACGCAGTATTTT.

This clonotype occurred many times. J is TRBJ2-2 and V is TRBV4-3; D call uncertain. Per germline, CDR1 LGHNA and CDR2 YSLEER. This CDR3 spans 15 amino acids. V lost 4 bases to trimming and J lost 6 bases, with 15 bases between them. CDR3 coding DNA: TGCGCCAGCAGCCCGGACCAGGTTTATGCCGGGGAGCTGTTTTTT. Amino acid sequence: CASSPDQVYAGELFF.

The CDR3: CASSWDSSYNEQFF. The CDR3 bases are TGTGCCAGCAGTTGGGACAGCTCATACAATGAGCAGTTCTTC. The rearrangement uses TRBV12-3 or TRBV12-4 and TRBJ2-1; 7 nucleotides match TRBD1. This CDR3 has 14 residues. The V and J ends lost 4 bases and 4 bases, in that order; junction bases with no gene match: 4.

J is TRBJ2-2 and V is TRBV5-1; D might be TRBD1 (5 bases). CDR1 is SGHRS, CDR2 YFSETQ, per germline. The length of the CDR3 is 13 residues. Deletions cut 2 bases from V and 7 bases from J, with 9 bases between. The CDR3 DNA sequence: TGCGCCAGCAGCTTCGCAGGGAACGGGGAGCTGTTTTTT. This codes for CASSFAGNGELFF.

The chain employs TRBV29-1 and TRBJ2-5; D is unresolved. Germline loops: CDR1 SQVTM, CDR2 ANQGSEA. CDR3 length: 14 residues. With 0 bases removed from V and 5 bases from J, the gap between germline ends came to 13 bases. The CDR3, as DNA: TGCAGCGTTGAAGATGTTACCCTGGGGGAGACCCAGTACTTC. Its protein product is CSVEDVTLGETQYF.

The rearrangement uses TRBV7-9 and TRBJ2-7, with TRBD2 matching 7 bases. Germline CDR1 is SEHNR and CDR2 is FQNEAQ (reference sequence). This CDR3 comprises 13 residues. J gave up 6 bases and V 5 bases, and 7 bases lay outside the gene matches. In DNA, the CDR3 is TGTGCCAGCAGCCGGGAGGACGGGGTCGAGCAGTACTTC. Its translation is CASSREDGVEQYF.

This chain connects TRBV12-3 or TRBV12-4 to TRBJ1-2; D uncertain. This CDR3 is 11 amino acids long. Between the trimmed V and J ends, which lost 8 bases and 4 bases, there was a span of 8 bases. CDR3 DNA: TGTGCCAGCCAGCGGAGCTATGGCTACACCTTC. Encoded protein: CASQRSYGYTF.

This clonotype was counted only a few times. The chain couples TRBV20-1 to TRBJ1-1; D not resolved. Germline CDR1 reads DFQATT; CDR2 reads SNEGSKA (reference sequence). This CDR3 spans 13 amino acids. Trimming removed 5 bases from V and 6 bases from J, with 16 bases in between. CDR3 sequence (DNA): TGCAGTGCTGCGCCAGTAGGAAGGGCTGAAGCTTTCTTT. This sequence encodes CSAAPVGRAEAFF.

The rearrangement uses TRBV29-1 and TRBJ1-2; no clear D. The length of the CDR3 is 9 residues. Germline V gene sequence: CDR1 SQVTM, CDR2 ANQGSEA. The ends were cut back, 3 bases at V and 7 bases at J, with 3 bases in the middle. The CDR3 loop is CSVDSGYTF. CDR3 DNA: TGCAGCGTTGATTCTGGCTACACCTTC. The full variable domain, rest sourced from reference TRBV29-1 and TRBJ1-2, is SAVISQKPSRDICQRGTSLTIQCQVDSQVTMMFWYRQQPGQSLTLIATANQGSEATYESGFVIDKFPISRPNLTFSTLTVSNMSPEDSSIYLCSVDSGYTFGSGTRLTVV.

Ten or more counts support this clonotype. This rearrangement joins TRBV20-1 to TRBJ1-2; TRBD1 is a possible D gene (5 bases). CDR1 and CDR2 from the germline V gene are DFQATT and SNEGSKA (reference sequence). Trimming left V 5 bases short and J 4 bases short, with 17 bases between. This CDR3 has 14 residues. The CDR3 nucleotides are TGCAGTGCTTGGGGTTCGGGGACCCCCTATGGCTACACCTTC. The encoded protein is CSAWGSGTPYGYTF.

This clonotype was counted ten times or more. The V gene is TRBV6-1, the J gene TRBJ2-7; D is unclear. The CDR3 is 13 residues long. CDR1 is MNHNS, CDR2 SASEGT, per germline. V lost 7 bases, J lost 5 bases, and 15 bases lay in between. CDR3 loop: CASNARSFHEQYF. In nucleotides, the CDR3 is TGTGCCAGCAACGCGCGCTCATTCCACGAGCAGTACTTC.